The source of this TCR beta chain is a study of beta chain features in type 1 diabetes. A note on this clone: No antigen is known for it.

Study-wide results and limits: Shortening of TCRB CDR3s, moderate but significant, appeared in all four CD4+ subsets of Type 1 diabetes patients. The naive, central memory and Treg TCRB repertoires looked more alike in patients than they did in healthy donors.

Sampling consisted of one heparinised blood draw per donor, averaging approximately 100 mL. From germline, CDR1 is LNHNV and CDR2 YYDKDF (reference sequence). V gave up 5 bases and J gave up 1 base; unmatched junction bases: 5. This CDR3 has 15 residues. The whole isolated RNA underwent reverse transcription, so sequencing captured expressed TCRB transcripts. The repertoire was sequenced with immunoSEQ multiplex PCR; TCRdb's copy has only in-frame clones and lacks some. The sample has a few hundred thousand clones; around 13% are singletons. The sequence was collected from a woman younger than 35 with type 1 diabetes. V and J are TRBV15 and TRBJ2-4; TRBD1 agrees at 7 bases. The sequenced sample was naive CD4+ T cells from blood. CDR3 in DNA: TGTGCCACCAGCCCCGACAGGGTGGCCAAAAACATTCAGTACTTC. Amino acid sequence: CATSPDRVAKNIQYF.